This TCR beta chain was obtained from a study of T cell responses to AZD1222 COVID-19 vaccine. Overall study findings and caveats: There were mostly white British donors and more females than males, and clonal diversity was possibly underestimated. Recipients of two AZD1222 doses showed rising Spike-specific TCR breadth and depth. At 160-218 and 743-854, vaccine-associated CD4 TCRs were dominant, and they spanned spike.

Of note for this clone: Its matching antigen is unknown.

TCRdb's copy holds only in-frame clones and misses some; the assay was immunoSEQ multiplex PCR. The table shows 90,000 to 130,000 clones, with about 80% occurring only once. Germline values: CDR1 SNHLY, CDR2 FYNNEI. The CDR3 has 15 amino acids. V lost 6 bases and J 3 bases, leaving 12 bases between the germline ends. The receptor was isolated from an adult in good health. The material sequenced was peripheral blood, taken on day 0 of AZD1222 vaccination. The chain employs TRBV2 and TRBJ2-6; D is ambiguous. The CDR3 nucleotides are TGTGCCAGCAGCTACCTGGACCGTGGGGCCAACGTCCTGACTTTC. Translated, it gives CASSYLDRGANVLTF.